This T cell receptor (beta chain) was recovered during a study of PD-1 blockade in classical Hodgkin lymphoma. Study at large: Every 2 weeks, patients had 3 mg/kg nivolumab intravenously.

Repertoires were generated with immunoSEQ multiplex PCR, while TCRdb's copy carries only in-frame clones and drops some. This table holds tens of thousands of clones, nearly 90% found once. Regarding time point: cycle 4 day 1 (C4D1), after more than five weeks of nivolumab. Each of the patients experienced relapse following autologous stem cell transplantation, and their brentuximab vedotin exposure differed. Notes on the study in general: For complete responders, baseline diversity was comparable to that of newly diagnosed patients. Newly diagnosed patients had baseline TCR diversity that was reportedly lower than that of healthy donors.

To note about this clone: Antigen: not known.

Trimming removed 6 bases from V and 6 bases from J, with 15 bases in between. The CDR3 has 12 amino acids. Per germline, CDR1 GTSNPN and CDR2 SVGIG (reference sequence). This material consisted of peripheral blood mononuclear cells (PBMCs), taken before the fourth cycle of nivolumab. The sequence was obtained from a human donor with classical Hodgkin lymphoma. The chain carries TRBV30 and TRBJ2-7; the D is unclear. CDR3 in DNA: TGTGCCTGCACGAACTTGAATTCCGAGCAGTACTTC. It encodes CACTNLNSEQYF.